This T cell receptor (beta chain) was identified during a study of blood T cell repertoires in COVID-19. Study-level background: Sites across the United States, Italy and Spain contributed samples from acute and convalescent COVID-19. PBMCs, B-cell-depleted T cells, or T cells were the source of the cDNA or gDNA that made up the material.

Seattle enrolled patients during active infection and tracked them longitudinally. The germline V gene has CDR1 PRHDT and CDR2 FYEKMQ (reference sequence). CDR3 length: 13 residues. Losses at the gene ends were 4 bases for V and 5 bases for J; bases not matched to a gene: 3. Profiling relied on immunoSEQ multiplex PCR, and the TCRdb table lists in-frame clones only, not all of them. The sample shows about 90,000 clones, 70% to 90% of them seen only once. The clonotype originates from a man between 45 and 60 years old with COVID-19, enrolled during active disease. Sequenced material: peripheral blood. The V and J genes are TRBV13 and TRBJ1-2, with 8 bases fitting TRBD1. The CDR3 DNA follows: TGTGCCAGCAGCTCCAGGACAGGGTATGGCTACACCTTC. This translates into CASSSRTGYGYTF.